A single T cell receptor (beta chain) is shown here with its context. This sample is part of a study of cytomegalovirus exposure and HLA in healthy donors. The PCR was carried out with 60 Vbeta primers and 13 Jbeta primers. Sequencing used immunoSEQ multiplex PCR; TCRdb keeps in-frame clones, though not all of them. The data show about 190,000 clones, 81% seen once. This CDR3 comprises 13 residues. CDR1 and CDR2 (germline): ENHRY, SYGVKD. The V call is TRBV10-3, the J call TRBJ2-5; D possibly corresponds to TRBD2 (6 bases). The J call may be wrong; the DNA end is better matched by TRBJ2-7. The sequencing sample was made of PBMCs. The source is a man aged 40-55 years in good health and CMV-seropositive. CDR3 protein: CAINGGPTYEQYF. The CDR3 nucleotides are TGTGCCATCAACGGAGGGCCAACCTACGAGCAGTACTTC.